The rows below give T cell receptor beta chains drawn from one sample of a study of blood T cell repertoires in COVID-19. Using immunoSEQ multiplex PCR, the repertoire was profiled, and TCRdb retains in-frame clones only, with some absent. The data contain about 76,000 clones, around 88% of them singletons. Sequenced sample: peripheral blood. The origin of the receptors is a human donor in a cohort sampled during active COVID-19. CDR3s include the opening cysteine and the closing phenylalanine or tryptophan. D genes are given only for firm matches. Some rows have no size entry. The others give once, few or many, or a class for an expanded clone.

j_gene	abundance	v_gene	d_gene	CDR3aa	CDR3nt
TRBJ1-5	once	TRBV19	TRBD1	CATSRTGSGYQPQHF	TGTGCCACCTCCCGGACAGGGTCCGGGTATCAGCCCCAGCATTTT
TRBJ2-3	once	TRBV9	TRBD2	CASSVALTSGTKTDTQYF	TGTGCCAGCAGCGTAGCTTTAACTAGCGGGACGAAGACAGATACGCAGTATTTT
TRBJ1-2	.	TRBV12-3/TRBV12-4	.	CASSQTPNYGYTF	TGTGCCAGCAGTCAAACACCAAACTATGGCTACACCTTC
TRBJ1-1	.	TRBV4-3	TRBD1	CASSQDRQGTEAFF	TGCGCCAGCAGCCAAGATCGACAGGGCACTGAAGCTTTCTTT
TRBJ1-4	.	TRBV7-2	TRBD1	CASSFRDRDLEKLFF	TGTGCCAGCAGCTTTAGGGACAGGGATTTGGAAAAACTGTTTTTT
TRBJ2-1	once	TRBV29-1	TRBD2	CSVDGGSGRADNEQFF	TGCAGCGTGGATGGCGGAAGCGGGAGGGCCGACAATGAGCAGTTCTTC
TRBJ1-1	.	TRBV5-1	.	CASSTSGGMGTEAFF	TGCGCCAGCAGCACCTCCGGGGGGATGGGCACTGAAGCTTTCTTT
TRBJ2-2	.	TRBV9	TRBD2	CASSAGTSGRAAGELFF	TGTGCCAGCAGCGCCGGAACTAGCGGGAGGGCCGCCGGGGAGCTGTTTTTT
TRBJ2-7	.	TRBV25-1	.	CASSEVSARGSYEQYF	TGTGCCAGCAGTGAGGTCTCAGCAAGGGGCTCCTACGAGCAGTACTTC
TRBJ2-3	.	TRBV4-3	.	CASSQQRAYTDTQYF	TGCGCCAGCAGCCAACAGCGGGCCTACACAGATACGCAGTATTTT
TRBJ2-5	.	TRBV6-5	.	CASSYLDSQETQYF	TGTGCCAGCAGTTACCTCGACAGCCAAGAGACCCAGTACTTC
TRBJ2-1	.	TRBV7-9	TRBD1	CASSPWTGSYNEQFF	TGTGCCAGCAGCCCTTGGACAGGTTCCTACAATGAGCAGTTCTTC
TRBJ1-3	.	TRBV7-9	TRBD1	CASSLPGGATYTIYF	TGTGCCAGCAGCCTGCCAGGGGGCGCGACATACACCATATATTTT
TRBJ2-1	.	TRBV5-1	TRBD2	CASSLGLAGGPYNEQFF	TGCGCCAGCAGCCTGGGACTAGCGGGAGGGCCCTACAATGAGCAGTTCTTC
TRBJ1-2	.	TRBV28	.	CAGRGGTYGYTF	TGTGCCGGGCGGGGGGGGACCTATGGCTACACCTTC
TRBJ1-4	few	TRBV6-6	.	CASTVMGTNEKLFF	TGTGCCAGCACCGTTATGGGGACTAACGAAAAACTGTTTTTT
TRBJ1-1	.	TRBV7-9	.	CASSFRGGYTEAFF	TGTGCCAGCAGCTTCCGAGGAGGATACACTGAAGCTTTCTTT
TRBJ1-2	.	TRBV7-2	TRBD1	CASSHRDRGQDGYTF	TGTGCCAGCAGCCACCGGGACAGGGGTCAGGATGGCTACACCTTC